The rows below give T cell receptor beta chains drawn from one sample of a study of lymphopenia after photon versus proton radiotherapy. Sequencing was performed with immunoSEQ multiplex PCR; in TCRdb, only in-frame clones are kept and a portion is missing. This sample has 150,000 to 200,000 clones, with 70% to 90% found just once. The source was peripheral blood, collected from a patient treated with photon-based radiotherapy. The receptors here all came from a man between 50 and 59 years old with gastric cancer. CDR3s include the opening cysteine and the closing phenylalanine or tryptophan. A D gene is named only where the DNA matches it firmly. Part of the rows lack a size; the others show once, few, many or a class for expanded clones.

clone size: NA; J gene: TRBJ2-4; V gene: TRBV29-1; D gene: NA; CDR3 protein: CREAKNIQYF; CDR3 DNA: TGCAGGGAGGCCAAAAACATTCAGTACTTC
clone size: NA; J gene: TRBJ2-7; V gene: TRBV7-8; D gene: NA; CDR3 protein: CASSLSELIYEQYF; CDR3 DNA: TGTGCCAGCAGCTTAAGTGAGTTGATCTACGAGCAGTACTTC
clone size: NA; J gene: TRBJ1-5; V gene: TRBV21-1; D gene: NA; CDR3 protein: CASSKEVKGQGAHGNQPQHF; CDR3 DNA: TGTGCCAGCAGCAAAGAGGTAAAGGGACAGGGGGCTCATGGCAATCAGCCCCAGCATTTT
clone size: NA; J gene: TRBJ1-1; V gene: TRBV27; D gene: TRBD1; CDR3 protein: CASSLYRGTNTEAFF; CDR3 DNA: TGTGCCAGCAGTTTGTACAGGGGAACGAACACTGAAGCTTTCTTT
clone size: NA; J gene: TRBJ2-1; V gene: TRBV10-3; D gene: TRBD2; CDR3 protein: CAITRLAGNNEQFF; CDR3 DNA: TGTGCCATCACCAGACTAGCGGGAAACAATGAGCAGTTCTTC
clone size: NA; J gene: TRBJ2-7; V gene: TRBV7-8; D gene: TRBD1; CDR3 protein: CASSSRPGQGSYEQYF; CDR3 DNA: TGTGCCAGCAGCTCCCGACCTGGACAGGGATCCTACGAGCAGTACTTC
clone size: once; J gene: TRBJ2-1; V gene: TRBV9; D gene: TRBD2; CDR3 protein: CASSGGTSGAQQFF; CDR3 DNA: TGTGCCAGCAGCGGGGGGACTAGCGGGGCTCAGCAGTTCTTC
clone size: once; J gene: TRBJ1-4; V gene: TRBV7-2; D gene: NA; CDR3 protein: CASSLLGQSNEKLFF; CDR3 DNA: TGTGCCAGCAGCTTATTAGGGCAGTCTAATGAAAAACTGTTTTTT
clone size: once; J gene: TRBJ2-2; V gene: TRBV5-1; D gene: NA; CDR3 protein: CASSLSKSTGELFF; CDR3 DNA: TGCGCCAGCAGCTTGAGTAAGTCCACCGGGGAGCTGTTTTTT
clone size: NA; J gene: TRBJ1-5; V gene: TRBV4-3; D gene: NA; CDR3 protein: CASSQETGYLQPQHF; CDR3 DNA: TGCGCCAGCAGCCAGGAGACAGGATATCTACAGCCCCAGCATTTT
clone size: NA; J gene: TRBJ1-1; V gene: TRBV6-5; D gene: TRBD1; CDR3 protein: CASSSDRGVTEAFF; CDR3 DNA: TGTGCCAGCAGCTCCGACAGGGGAGTCACTGAAGCTTTCTTT
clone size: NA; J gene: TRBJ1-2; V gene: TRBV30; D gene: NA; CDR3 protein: CAWSPTPPSGYTF; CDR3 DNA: TGTGCCTGGAGCCCAACACCACCCAGCGGCTACACCTTC
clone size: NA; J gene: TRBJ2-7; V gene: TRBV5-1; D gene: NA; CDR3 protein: CASSLERPSNLEEQYF; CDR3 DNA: TGCGCCAGCAGCTTGGAGCGCCCAAGTAATCTTGAGGAGCAGTACTTC
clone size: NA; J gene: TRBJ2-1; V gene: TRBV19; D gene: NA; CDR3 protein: CASSSGHRSYNEQFF; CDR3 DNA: TGTGCCAGTAGCTCAGGGCACCGCTCCTACAATGAGCAGTTCTTC
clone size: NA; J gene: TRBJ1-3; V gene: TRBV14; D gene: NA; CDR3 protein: CASSQAPARWGNTIYF; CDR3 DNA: TGTGCCAGCAGCCAAGCCCCGGCCAGGTGGGGAAACACCATATATTTT
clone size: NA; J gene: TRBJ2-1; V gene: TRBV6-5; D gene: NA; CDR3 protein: CASSYSESRNEQFF; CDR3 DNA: TGTGCCAGCAGTTACAGCGAAAGTAGGAATGAGCAGTTCTTC
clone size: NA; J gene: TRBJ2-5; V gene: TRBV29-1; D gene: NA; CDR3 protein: CSVETGALQETQYF; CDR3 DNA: TGCAGCGTTGAGACGGGGGCCCTCCAAGAGACCCAGTACTTC
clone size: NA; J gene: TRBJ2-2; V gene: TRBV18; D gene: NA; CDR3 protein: CASSPRGSGELFF; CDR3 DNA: TGTGCCAGCTCACCAAGGGGCTCCGGGGAGCTGTTTTTT
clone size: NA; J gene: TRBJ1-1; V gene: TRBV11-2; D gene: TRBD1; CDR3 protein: CASSLQLGQRNFEAFF; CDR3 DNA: TGTGCCAGCAGCTTACAACTGGGACAGAGGAATTTTGAAGCTTTCTTT
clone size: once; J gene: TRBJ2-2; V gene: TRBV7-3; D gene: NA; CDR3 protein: CASSLTDSGAGELFF; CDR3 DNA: TGTGCCAGCAGCTTAACTGACAGTGGGGCCGGGGAGCTGTTTTTT
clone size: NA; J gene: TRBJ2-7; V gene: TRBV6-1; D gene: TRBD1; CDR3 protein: CASSDRDRTYEQYF; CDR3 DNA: TGTGCCAGCAGTGACCGGGACAGGACCTACGAGCAGTACTTC
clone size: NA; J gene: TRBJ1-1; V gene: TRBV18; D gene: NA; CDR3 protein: CASSPENTEAFF; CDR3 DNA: TGTGCCAGCTCACCAGAGAACACTGAAGCTTTCTTT
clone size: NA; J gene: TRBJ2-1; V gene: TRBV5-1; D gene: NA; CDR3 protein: CASSHDLDEQFF; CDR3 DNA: TGCGCCAGCAGTCACGACCTGGATGAGCAGTTCTTC
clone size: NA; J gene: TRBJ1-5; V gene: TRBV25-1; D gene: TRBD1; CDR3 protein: CASSGTGYQPQHF; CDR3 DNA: TGTGCCAGCAGCGGGACAGGGTATCAGCCCCAGCATTTT
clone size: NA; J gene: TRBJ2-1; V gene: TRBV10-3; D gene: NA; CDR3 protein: CAISVTGGIEDEQFF; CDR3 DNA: TGTGCCATCAGTGTGACTGGCGGGATTGAAGATGAGCAGTTCTTC
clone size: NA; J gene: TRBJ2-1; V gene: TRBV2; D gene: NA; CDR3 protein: CASRARTTGNEQFF; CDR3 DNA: TGTGCCAGCAGGGCTAGAACTACGGGTAATGAGCAGTTCTTC
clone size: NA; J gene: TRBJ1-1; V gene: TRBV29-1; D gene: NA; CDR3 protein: CSVLSRGRAFF; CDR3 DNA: TGCAGCGTACTATCCAGGGGTAGAGCTTTCTTT
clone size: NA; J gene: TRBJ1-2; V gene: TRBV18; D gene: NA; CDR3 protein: CASSPRQQWDGYTF; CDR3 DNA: TGTGCCAGCTCACCTCGTCAGCAATGGGATGGCTACACCTTC
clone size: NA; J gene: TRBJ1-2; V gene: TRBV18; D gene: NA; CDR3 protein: CASSSRVGDGYTF; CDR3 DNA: TGTGCCAGCTCATCCAGGGTGGGCGATGGCTACACCTTC
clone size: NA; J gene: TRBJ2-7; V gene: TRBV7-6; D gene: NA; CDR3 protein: CASSSYRAVGQYF; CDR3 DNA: TGTGCCAGCAGCTCCTATCGGGCGGTTGGGCAGTACTTC
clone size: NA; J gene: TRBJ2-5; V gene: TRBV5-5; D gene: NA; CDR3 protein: CASSLTGRETQYF; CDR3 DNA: TGTGCCAGCAGTCTGACAGGACGGGAGACCCAGTACTTC
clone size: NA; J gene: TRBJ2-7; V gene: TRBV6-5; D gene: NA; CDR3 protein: CASSYSAPARAREQYF; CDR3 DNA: TGTGCCAGCAGTTACTCGGCCCCAGCTCGGGCTCGGGAGCAGTACTTC
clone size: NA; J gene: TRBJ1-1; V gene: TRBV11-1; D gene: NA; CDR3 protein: CASSISRESMNTEAFF; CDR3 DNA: TGTGCCAGCAGCATTAGCCGGGAGTCCATGAACACTGAAGCTTTCTTT